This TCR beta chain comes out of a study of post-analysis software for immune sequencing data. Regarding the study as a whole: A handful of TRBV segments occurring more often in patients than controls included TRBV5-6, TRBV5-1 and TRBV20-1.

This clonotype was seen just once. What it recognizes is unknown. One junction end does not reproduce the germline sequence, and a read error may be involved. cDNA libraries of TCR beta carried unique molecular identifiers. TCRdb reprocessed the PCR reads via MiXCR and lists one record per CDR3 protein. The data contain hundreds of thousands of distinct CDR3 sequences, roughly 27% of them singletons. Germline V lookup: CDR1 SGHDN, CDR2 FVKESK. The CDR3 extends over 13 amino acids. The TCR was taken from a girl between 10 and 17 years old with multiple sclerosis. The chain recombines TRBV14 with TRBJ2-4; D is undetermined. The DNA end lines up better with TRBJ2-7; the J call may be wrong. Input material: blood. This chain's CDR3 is CACSPDAIYEQYF. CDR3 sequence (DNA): TGTGCCTGCAGCCCCGATGCCATCTACGAGCAGTACTTC.